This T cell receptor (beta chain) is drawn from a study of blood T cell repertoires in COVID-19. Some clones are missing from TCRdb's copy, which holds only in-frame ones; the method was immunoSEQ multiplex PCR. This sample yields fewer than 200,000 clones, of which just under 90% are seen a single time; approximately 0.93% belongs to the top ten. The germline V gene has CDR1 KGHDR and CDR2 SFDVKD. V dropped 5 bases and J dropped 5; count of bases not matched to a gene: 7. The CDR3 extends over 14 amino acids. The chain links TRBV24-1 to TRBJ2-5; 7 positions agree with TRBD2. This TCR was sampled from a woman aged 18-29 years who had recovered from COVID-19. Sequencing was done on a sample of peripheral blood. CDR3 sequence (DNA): TGTGCCACCAGTGGGGGGATGGGAGGGGAGACCCAGTACTTC. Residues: CATSGGMGGETQYF.